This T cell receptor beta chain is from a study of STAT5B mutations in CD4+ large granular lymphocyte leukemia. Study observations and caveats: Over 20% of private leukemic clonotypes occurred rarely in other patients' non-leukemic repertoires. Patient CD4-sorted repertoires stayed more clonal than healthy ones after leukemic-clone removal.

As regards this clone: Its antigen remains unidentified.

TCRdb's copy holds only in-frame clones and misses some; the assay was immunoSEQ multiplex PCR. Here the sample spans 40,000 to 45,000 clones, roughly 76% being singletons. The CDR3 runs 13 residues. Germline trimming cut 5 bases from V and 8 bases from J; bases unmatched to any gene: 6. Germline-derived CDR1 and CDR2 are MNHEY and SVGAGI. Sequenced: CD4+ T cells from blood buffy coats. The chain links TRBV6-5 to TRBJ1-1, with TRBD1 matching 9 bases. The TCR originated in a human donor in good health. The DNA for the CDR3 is TGTGCCAGCAGTCAGACGGACAGGGGAGAAGCTTTCTTT. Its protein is CASSQTDRGEAFF.